This T cell receptor (beta chain) originates from a study of T cell responses to AZD1222 COVID-19 vaccine. Study summary: Second-dose recipients at about 4 or about 12 weeks were treated as one pooled group. Study conclusions and caveats: Of spike-specific TCRs, nearly half reportedly target regions left unmutated in variants. Donors were largely white British and mainly female; clonal diversity was possibly underestimated. Spike-wide coverage was observed for vaccine-associated CD4 TCRs, with dominant responses at 160-218 and 743-854.

This clone has only a few counts. The antigen remains undetermined. Generated by immunoSEQ multiplex PCR, the TCRdb table keeps only in-frame clones and is missing some. The table shows over 100,000 clones, with more than 70% occurring only once. This TCR derives from an adult in good health. This specimen consisted of peripheral blood, obtained on day 0 of AZD1222 vaccination.

The CDR3 region is CASSLQPGTSGTSGELFF. The DNA for the CDR3 is TGCGCCAGCAGCTTACAACCCGGGACTAGCGGGACCTCCGGGGAGCTGTTTTTT. V gene TRBV5-1 combines with J gene TRBJ2-2, with 13 nucleotides matching TRBD2. Germline V gives CDR1 SGHRS, CDR2 YFSETQ. The V gene end was trimmed by 2 bases and the J gene end by 6 bases; junction bases not matched to a gene: 10. The CDR3 covers 18 residues. Based on the CDR3 plus reference TRBV5-1 and TRBJ2-2, the full variable domain is KAGVTQTPRYLIKTRGQQVTLSCSPISGHRSVSWYQQTPGQGLQFLFEYFSETQRNKGNFPGRFSGRQFSNSRSEMNVSTLELGDSALYLCASSLQPGTSGTSGELFFGEGSRLTVL.